The 5 T cell receptor beta chains given below trace back to one sample, sequenced in a study of Ad26.COV2.S vaccination and SARS-CoV-2 variants. As for treatment: around 19 received Ad26.COV2.S at low or high dose, single or two shots; a few received placebo; per-sample allocation not given. Sampling took place 63 days after the first vaccine or placebo injection. TCRdb's copy holds only in-frame clones and misses some; the assay was immunoSEQ multiplex PCR. The repertoire includes over 350,000 clones, about 88% of them detected once, and roughly 3% sits in the top ten. Sequences were derived from peripheral blood, sampled in a trial of Ad26.COV2.S vaccine versus placebo. Receptors originate from a person aged 18 to 65 who received the Ad26.COV2.S COVID-19 vaccine or a placebo.

The V and J genes are TRBV5-1 and TRBJ2-2; tentative D call: TRBD2 (6 bases). The CDR3 has 14 residues. CDR1 SGHRS and CDR2 YFSETQ come from the germline V gene. Between the trimmed V and J ends, which lost 2 bases and 3 bases, there was a span of 8 bases. In DNA form, the CDR3 reads TGCGCCAGCAGCTTCACGGGGGACACCGGGGAGCTGTTTTTT. The encoded protein is CASSFTGDTGELFF.

This clone was counted once. The chain carries TRBV5-6 and TRBJ1-1; D is undetermined. The V gene lost 0 bases and the J gene lost 3 bases, with 6 bases spanning the gap. The CDR3 length is 13 residues. The germline CDR1 and CDR2 sequences are SGHDT and YYEEEE. CDR3 residues: CASSLVGYTEAFF. In nucleotides, the CDR3 is TGTGCCAGCAGCTTGGTGGGGTACACTGAAGCTTTCTTT.

CDR3 residues: CASSLKALKLAGEEQFF. In DNA form, the CDR3 reads TGCGCCAGCAGCTTGAAGGCCTTGAAGCTCGCGGGGGAGGAGCAGTTCTTC. V is TRBV5-1 and J is TRBJ2-1; 7 bases fit TRBD2. The CDR3 consists of 17 residues. J was trimmed by 10 bases and V by 1 base; bases with no gene match: 17. From germline, CDR1 is SGHRS and CDR2 YFSETQ.

The chain combines TRBV19 with TRBJ2-5, with no clear D. The germline V and J ends were trimmed by 3 bases and 5 bases, with 10 bases remaining between them. CDR1 is LNHDA, CDR2 SQIVND, per germline (reference sequence). The CDR3 consists of 13 residues. The CDR3 nucleotides read TGTGCCAGTAGTATGATTCTAGGGGAGACCCAGTACTTC. Protein: CASSMILGETQYF. The complete variable domain, with remaining parts taken from reference TRBV19 and TRBJ2-5, reads DGGITQSPKYLFRKEGQNVTLSCEQNLNHDAMYWYRQDPGQGLRLIYYSQIVNDFQKGDIAEGYSVSREKKESFPLTVTSAQKNPTAFYLCASSMILGETQYFGPGTRLLVL.

V gene TRBV10-1 combines with J gene TRBJ2-1, with a tentative D call TRBD1 (5 bases). The germline V gene encodes CDR1 WNHNN and CDR2 SYGVQD (reference sequence). The CDR3 loop spans 15 amino acids. Trimming pared 2 bases from V and 2 bases from J, leaving 10 bases between. CDR3 in amino acids: CASSESGAPYNEQFF. CDR3 coding DNA: TGCGCCAGCAGTGAGAGTGGGGCTCCCTACAATGAGCAGTTCTTC.